These 15 T cell receptor beta chains came from one sample sequenced in a study of glioma-infiltrating T cells. The iRepertoire nested amplicon-rescue multiplex PCR amplified TCR alpha and beta CDR3s from RNA. TCRdb itself ran the multiplex PCR reads through MiXCR, one entry per CDR3 protein. The sample includes approximately 120,000 distinct CDR3 sequences, about 23% of them seen just once. Sequencing was done on a sample of glioma tissue, nonneoplastic brain tissue, or PBMCs (not recorded which). The source of these receptors is a human donor with low-grade glioma or glioblastoma, undergoing nonglioma brain surgery, or in good health (not recorded which).

A word on this clonotype: A much larger clone lies one base from this, so it may be a read error. This CDR3 is CASSPGTETYGYTF. CDR3 nucleotides: TGTGCCAGCAGCCCGGGGACGGAAACCTATGGCTACACCTTC. V usage is TRBV3-1 and J usage is TRBJ1-2, with D perhaps TRBD1 (5 bases). Trimming shortened V by 4 bases and J by 4 bases, and 13 bases separated the two germline ends. Germline lookup yields CDR1 LGHDT and CDR2 YNNKEL (reference sequence). This CDR3 contains 14 residues.

This clonotype occurred many times. V is TRBV29-1 and J is TRBJ2-4, with 7 bases aligning to TRBD2. The germline V gene encodes CDR1 SQVTM and CDR2 ANQGSEA. Losses at the gene ends were 3 bases for V and 0 bases for J; bases not matched to a gene: 2. The CDR3 spans 14 residues. The CDR3 is CSVESGVAKNIQYF. CDR3 in DNA: TGCAGCGTTGAGAGCGGGGTAGCCAAAAACATTCAGTACTTC.

This clonotype was seen at least ten times. The chain is built from TRBV3-1 and TRBJ2-4; 9 bases line up with TRBD2. Unmatched junction bases numbered 5, after V lost 6 bases and J lost 5 bases. Looked up from germline, CDR1 is LGHDT and CDR2 is YNNKEL (reference sequence). The CDR3 is 14 amino acids. In nucleotides, the CDR3 is TGTGCCAGCAGGCGGGAGGGCCCTCAAAACATTCAGTACTTC. Protein product: CASRREGPQNIQYF.

A note on this clonotype: It may be a read error: a sequence one base away is much more abundant. V usage is TRBV10-3 and J usage is TRBJ1-3; D is unresolved. This CDR3 is built from 13 residues. Germline assignment: CDR1 ENHRY and CDR2 SYGVKD. Here the CDR3 DNA reads TGTGCCGTCAGTGAGTCGAGGGGAAACACCATATATTTT. It codes for CAVSESRGNTIYF.

As DNA, the CDR3 is TGTGCCAGCAGTTTAACTCCAGGAGGGGCAGATACGCAGTATTTT. It translates to CASSLTPGGADTQYF. The chain joins TRBV27 to TRBJ2-3, with D perhaps TRBD2 (6 bases). Germline CDR1 reads MNHEY; CDR2 reads SMNVEV (reference sequence). V was cut by 2 bases and J by 4 bases, with 13 bases left in between. CDR3 size: 15 residues.

This rearrangement joins TRBV20-1 to TRBJ2-7, with 12 bases fitting TRBD2. This CDR3 spans 14 amino acids. Germline V lookup: CDR1 DFQATT, CDR2 SNEGSKA (reference sequence). Trimming removed 2 bases from V and 3 bases from J; junction bases left unmatched: 2. CDR3 region: CSARLAGGHYEQYF. CDR3 coding DNA: TGCAGTGCTAGACTAGCGGGAGGGCACTACGAGCAGTACTTC.

This clonotype has a handful of counts. This chain connects TRBV5-1 to TRBJ2-7; 12 nucleotides line up with TRBD1. Trimming removed 2 bases from V and 6 bases from J; junction bases left unmatched: 3. CDR3 length equals 14 residues. Germline V CDR1 and CDR2: SGHRS, YFSETQ. CDR3 residues: CASSLGTGGGEQYF. CDR3 coding DNA: TGCGCCAGCAGCTTAGGGACAGGGGGCGGCGAGCAGTACTTC.

This clonotype was seen repeatedly, ten times or more. V usage is TRBV20-1 and J usage is TRBJ2-3, with D possibly being TRBD1 or TRBD2 (5 bases each). Trimming took off 4 bases at V and 1 base at J, with 18 bases between the two ends. Germline-derived CDR1 and CDR2 are DFQATT and SNEGSKA (reference sequence). This CDR3 spans 16 amino acids. CDR3 sequence: CSATEIAGSGTDTQYF. DNA of the CDR3: TGCAGTGCTACGGAAATAGCAGGGAGCGGCACAGATACGCAGTATTTT.

Concerning this clonotype: This may be a read error, as it is one base from a much larger clone. The rearrangement links TRBV29-1 to TRBJ2-3, with a tentative D call TRBD2 (7 bases). Germline-derived CDR1 and CDR2 are SQVTM and ANQGSEA. This CDR3 has 13 amino acids. DNA of the CDR3: TGCAGCGTTGAGGGGGGGGCCACAGATACGAAGTATTTT. It translates to CSVEGGATDTKYF.

This clonotype was seen ten or more times. The chain combines TRBV27 with TRBJ1-2; D uncertain. V was shortened by 5 bases and J by 8 bases, with 24 bases between the two germline ends. Germline CDR1 MNHEY, CDR2 SMNVEV (reference sequence). This CDR3 is built from 16 residues. Here the CDR3 DNA reads TGTGCCAGCAGTCCAAACCCGGGAGCCTGGGGAAGCGGCTACACCTTC. Translating it yields CASSPNPGAWGSGYTF.

This clonotype was detected many times. The CDR3 protein is CASSYLGGALTKNIQYF. Written as DNA, the CDR3 is TGTGCCAGCAGTTACTTGGGGGGCGCGTTAACCAAAAACATTCAGTACTTC. This chain links TRBV6-2 or TRBV6-3 with TRBJ2-4; D may match TRBD1 or TRBD2 (6 bases each). CDR1 and CDR2 (germline): MNHEY, SVGEGT. Trimming removed 1 base at V and 2 bases at J, with 15 bases between. This CDR3 has 17 amino acids.

This rearrangement joins TRBV20-1 to TRBJ2-3; tentatively, D is TRBD2 (5 bases). CDR1 and CDR2 from the germline V gene are DFQATT and SNEGSKA (reference sequence). The CDR3 runs 14 residues. V lost 3 bases to trimming and J lost 0 bases, with 10 bases between them. Here the CDR3 reads CSASIGGSTDTQYF. CDR3 coding DNA: TGCAGTGCTAGCATAGGCGGGAGCACAGATACGCAGTATTTT.

This clonotype came up many times. V is TRBV6-4 and J is TRBJ2-1; 9 nucleotides align to TRBD2. The germline V gene has CDR1 MRHNA and CDR2 SNTAGT. CDR3 length: 15 residues. V dropped 0 bases and J dropped 4; count of bases not matched to a gene: 1. The CDR3: CASSDSSGSYNEQFF. In DNA, the CDR3 is TGTGCCAGCAGTGACTCTAGCGGGAGTTACAATGAGCAGTTCTTC.

At least ten counts were recorded for this clonotype. This rearrangement joins TRBV19 to TRBJ1-4; 9 bases line up with TRBD1. V shed 9 bases, J shed 8 bases, and the junction held 13 bases outside the gene matches. Germline-derived CDR1 and CDR2 are LNHDA and SQIVND (reference sequence). This CDR3 comprises 15 residues. CDR3 sequence: CASTRGQGEVEKLFF. CDR3 nucleotides: TGTGCCAGCACAAGGGGACAGGGAGAGGTGGAAAAACTGTTTTTT. The full variable domain, in which reference TRBV19 and TRBJ1-4 provide the parts outside the CDR3, is DGGITQSPKYLFRKEGQNVTLSCEQNLNHDAMYWYRQDPGQGLRLIYYSQIVNDFQKGDIAEGYSVSREKKESFPLTVTSAQKNPTAFYLCASTRGQGEVEKLFFGSGTQLSVL.

This clonotype occurred many times. V and J are TRBV10-3 and TRBJ1-2; tentative D call: TRBD1 (5 bases). This CDR3 contains 15 residues. CDR1 is ENHRY, CDR2 SYGVKD, per germline. V was pared by 3 bases and J by 3 bases, with 14 bases between. CDR3 bases: TGTGCCATCAGTGATTATGGTGGGACGGACTATGGCTACACCTTC. This translates into CAISDYGGTDYGYTF.